This T cell receptor (beta chain) is drawn from a study of blood T cell repertoires in COVID-19. The overall study: PBMCs, B-cell-depleted T cells, or T cells were the source of the cDNA or gDNA that made up the material.

This table comes from immunoSEQ multiplex PCR, and its TCRdb copy is limited to in-frame clones, with some not included. The sample yields roughly 300,000 clones, over 75% seen once. The trim removed 5 bases at V and 11 bases at J, leaving 4 bases unmatched. This CDR3 has 12 residues. From germline, CDR1 is LNHDA and CDR2 SQIVND (reference sequence). Sequencing was done on a sample of peripheral blood. The chain links TRBV19 to TRBJ2-4, with 9 bases aligning to TRBD1. The receptor was derived from a human donor in a cohort sampled during active COVID-19. As DNA, the CDR3 is TGTGCCAGTAGTGTTACAGGGGGCCTTCAGTACTTC. Residues: CASSVTGGLQYF. The whole variable domain, remainder taken from reference TRBV19 and TRBJ2-4, is DGGITQSPKYLFRKEGQNVTLSCEQNLNHDAMYWYRQDPGQGLRLIYYSQIVNDFQKGDIAEGYSVSREKKESFPLTVTSAQKNPTAFYLCASSVTGGLQYFGAGTRLSVL.